These 32 T cell receptor beta chains share one sample of origin, sequenced in a study of blood T cell repertoires in COVID-19. Repertoires were generated with immunoSEQ multiplex PCR, while TCRdb's copy carries only in-frame clones and drops some. The sample consists of more than 75,000 clones, approximately 80% of them appearing once. The source material was peripheral blood. The receptors stem from a man aged 55 to 70 with acute or convalescent COVID-19.

Comment on this clone: The junction departs from the called germline gene at one end, perhaps through a read error. The chain couples TRBV7-9 to TRBJ2-5; D is perhaps TRBD2 (5 bases). CDR3 length: 12 amino acids. Germline CDR1 is SEHNR and CDR2 is FQNEAQ (reference sequence). CDR3 residues: CASSAGSGLWNF. In nucleotides, the CDR3 is TGTGCCAGCAGTGCAGGAAGCGGACTTTGGAACTTC.

The genes are TRBV19 and TRBJ1-4; unclear D gene. In germline, CDR1 is LNHDA, CDR2 SQIVND (reference sequence). This CDR3 spans 13 amino acids. V lost 7 bases, J lost 0 bases, and 6 bases lay in between. CDR3 sequence (DNA): TGTGCCAGTACCCGAGCAACTAATGAAAAACTGTTTTTT. It translates to CASTRATNEKLFF. Based on the CDR3 plus reference TRBV19 and TRBJ1-4, the full variable domain is DGGITQSPKYLFRKEGQNVTLSCEQNLNHDAMYWYRQDPGQGLRLIYYSQIVNDFQKGDIAEGYSVSREKKESFPLTVTSAQKNPTAFYLCASTRATNEKLFFGSGTQLSVL.

This clone was observed a single time. The chain joins TRBV11-1 to TRBJ2-1, with TRBD1 matching over 11 bases. The CDR3 has 15 residues. V shed 4 bases and J 6 bases; nucleotides not matched to a gene: 5. Per the germline V gene, CDR1 is SGHAT and CDR2 is FQDESV (reference sequence). This CDR3 is CASSSPGTGGNEQFF. CDR3 in DNA: TGTGCCAGCAGCTCGCCGGGGACAGGGGGCAATGAGCAGTTCTTC. The variable domain in full, with the rest retrieved from reference TRBV11-1 and TRBJ2-1, is EAEVAQSPRYKITEKSQAVAFWCDPISGHATLYWYRQILGQGPELLVQFQDESVVDDSQLPKDRFSAERLKGVDSTLKIQPAELGDSAMYLCASSSPGTGGNEQFFGPGTRLTVL.

V usage is TRBV7-2 and J usage is TRBJ2-4; 9 nucleotides match TRBD1. This CDR3 has 19 residues. CDR1 is SGHTA, CDR2 FQGNSA, per germline. V was clipped by 4 bases and J by 1 base; unmatched bases: 14. The CDR3 sequence: CASSSGRDRVASAKNIQYF. The CDR3 DNA reads as TGTGCCAGCAGCTCTGGCCGGGACAGGGTGGCTTCTGCCAAAAACATTCAGTACTTC.

This chain joins TRBV6-5 and TRBJ1-4, with D perhaps TRBD1 (6 bases). The CDR3 runs to 14 residues. The germline V gene encodes CDR1 MNHEY and CDR2 SVGAGI. Deletions cut 5 bases from V and 8 bases from J, with 15 bases between. CDR3 DNA: TGTGCCAGCAGTCCCGGGGGAGGGGGAGAAAAACTGTTTTTT. Translation gives CASSPGGGGEKLFF.

This chain links TRBV19 with TRBJ2-3, with 7 positions matching TRBD1. V shed 9 bases, J shed 2 bases, and the junction held 11 bases outside the gene matches. This CDR3 has 15 residues. The germline V gene encodes CDR1 LNHDA and CDR2 SQIVND (reference sequence). CDR3 residues: CASGSRDRHTDTQYF. In DNA form, the CDR3 reads TGTGCCAGCGGGTCCCGGGACAGACACACAGATACGCAGTATTTT.

CDR3 bases: TGTGCCAGCAGCTTGACCGGGGTCAATCAGCCCCAGCATTTT. Residues: CASSLTGVNQPQHF. This chain joins TRBV7-9 and TRBJ1-5; D gene uncertain. There are 14 residues in the CDR3. CDR1 and CDR2 (germline): SEHNR, FQNEAQ (reference sequence). The V gene lost 3 bases and the J gene lost 3 bases, with 9 bases spanning the gap.

This chain links TRBV28 with TRBJ1-1; TRBD1 might be the D (6 bases). Germline V gives CDR1 MDHEN, CDR2 SYDVKM. V lost 6 bases, J lost 11 bases, and 16 bases lay in between. This CDR3 has 12 residues. CDR3 loop: CASSSTGLGAFF. In DNA, the CDR3 is TGTGCCAGCAGCTCGACAGGATTAGGGGCTTTCTTT. Drawing the rest from reference TRBV28 and TRBJ1-1, the complete variable domain is DVKVTQSSRYLVKRTGEKVFLECVQDMDHENMFWYRQDPGLGLRLIYFSYDVKMKEKGDIPEGYSVSREKKERFSLILESASTNQTSMYLCASSSTGLGAFFGQGTRLTVV.

The J gene is TRBJ1-2, the V gene TRBV27; 8 nucleotides line up with TRBD1. With V trimmed by 3 bases and J by 8 bases, 11 bases remained unmatched. CDR1 is MNHEY, CDR2 SMNVEV, per germline (reference sequence). CDR3 length: 15 residues. The CDR3 region is CASSLSGGNSRGYTF. CDR3 DNA: TGTGCCAGCAGTTTGTCAGGGGGCAATAGTAGAGGCTACACCTTC.

V gene TRBV5-1 combines with J gene TRBJ2-1; D perhaps matches TRBD2 (6 bases). Per the germline V gene, CDR1 is SGHRS and CDR2 is YFSETQ. V was shortened by 5 bases and J by 2 bases, with 11 bases between the two germline ends. The CDR3 has 14 residues. In DNA, the CDR3 is TGCGCCAGCAGTCGCCGGGGGACCTACAATGAGCAGTTCTTC. Protein product: CASSRRGTYNEQFF. The complete variable domain, with remaining parts taken from reference TRBV5-1 and TRBJ2-1, reads KAGVTQTPRYLIKTRGQQVTLSCSPISGHRSVSWYQQTPGQGLQFLFEYFSETQRNKGNFPGRFSGRQFSNSRSEMNVSTLELGDSALYLCASSRRGTYNEQFFGPGTRLTVL.

CDR3 amino acids: CASSELSGGYNEQFF. The CDR3 bases are TGTGCCAGCAGTGAACTGAGCGGGGGGTACAATGAGCAGTTCTTC. The chain is built from TRBV2 and TRBJ2-1, with 9 bases fitting TRBD2. J lost 4 bases, V lost 2 bases, and 3 bases had no gene match. Germline values: CDR1 SNHLY, CDR2 FYNNEI. This CDR3 comprises 15 residues.

CDR3 in DNA: TGTGCCACCAGCAGAGATGTCGGTATTCAAGAGACCCAGTACTTC. It codes for CATSRDVGIQETQYF. The chain uses TRBV15 and TRBJ2-5; no definite D call. Per the germline V gene, CDR1 is LNHNV and CDR2 is YYDKDF (reference sequence). V lost 0 bases to trimming and J lost 2 bases, with 10 bases between them. This CDR3 has 15 amino acids.

The chain joins TRBV7-9 to TRBJ2-3; 8 positions match TRBD2. The CDR3 spans 13 residues. The germline V gene has CDR1 SEHNR and CDR2 FQNEAQ (reference sequence). Losses at the gene ends were 5 bases for V and 3 bases for J; bases not matched to a gene: 1. CDR3: CASSPGGTDTQYF. In DNA, the CDR3 is TGTGCCAGCAGCCCGGGGGGGACAGATACGCAGTATTTT.

V gene TRBV3-1 (or the pseudogene TRBV3-2) combines with J gene TRBJ2-4; TRBD1 matches at 9 bases. Germline assignment: CDR1 LGHDT and CDR2 YNNKEL (reference sequence). Trimming removed 4 bases from V and 1 base from J; junction bases left unmatched: 11. This CDR3 spans 18 amino acids. For the CDR3, the DNA is TGTGCCAGCAGCCCGTCGGGGACAGGGCCCGCGGCCAAAAACATTCAGTACTTC. Its protein product is CASSPSGTGPAAKNIQYF.

V usage is TRBV7-8 and J usage is TRBJ2-3; D perhaps matches TRBD2 (5 bases). Germline V gene data show CDR1 as SGHVS and CDR2 as FQNEAQ. The CDR3 totals 16 residues. Trimming took 5 bases from V and 1 from J, leaving 16 bases between them. This chain's CDR3 is CASSISLARRTDTQYF. CDR3 bases: TGTGCCAGCAGCATATCTCTAGCCCGTCGCACAGATACGCAGTATTTT.

This clone has only one observation. The chain uses TRBV28 and TRBJ1-4; possible D gene TRBD1, 6 bases. This CDR3 region has 15 residues. Germline V gene lookup returns CDR1 MDHEN and CDR2 SYDVKM. Trimming took off 0 bases at V and 8 bases at J, with 13 bases between the two ends. CDR3 sequence reads: CASSLWDRTHEKLFF. The CDR3, as DNA: TGTGCCAGCAGTTTATGGGACAGAACCCACGAAAAACTGTTTTTT.

The V gene is TRBV7-9, the J gene TRBJ2-4, with 9 bases lining up with TRBD1. Germline V CDR1 and CDR2: SEHNR, FQNEAQ (reference sequence). The V and J ends lost 5 bases and 5 bases, in that order; junction bases with no gene match: 4. This CDR3 has 14 residues. This CDR3 reads CASSRNRGQNIQYF. CDR3 nucleotides: TGTGCCAGCAGCAGAAACAGGGGGCAAAACATTCAGTACTTC.

The CDR3 sequence: CASAPGQLNYEQYF. CDR3 in DNA: TGTGCCAGCGCCCCGGGACAGCTCAACTACGAGCAGTACTTC. The chain couples TRBV2 to TRBJ2-7, with 7 nucleotides matching TRBD1. This CDR3 is 14 amino acids long. V lost 8 bases and J lost 3; bases outside the gene matches: 10. The V gene's germline CDR1 is SNHLY and CDR2 FYNNEI.

V is TRBV4-2 and J is TRBJ2-7; unclear D gene. Germline values: CDR1 LGHNA, CDR2 YNFKEQ. This CDR3 is 15 amino acids long. V was clipped by 1 base and J by 0 bases, with 10 bases between them. Here the CDR3 DNA reads TGTGCCAGCAGCCAAGTGAACAGTCCCTCCTACGAGCAGTACTTC. This codes for CASSQVNSPSYEQYF.

This clone appeared once. V is TRBV7-2 and J is TRBJ1-2, with a tentative D call TRBD1 (6 bases). This CDR3 spans 13 amino acids. The V gene's germline CDR1 is SGHTA and CDR2 FQGNSA. The germline V and J ends were trimmed by 5 bases and 8 bases, with 15 bases remaining between them. The CDR3 reads CASSPDRPLGYTF. In nucleotides, the CDR3 is TGTGCCAGCAGCCCTGACAGGCCGCTAGGCTACACCTTC. Using reference TRBV7-2 and TRBJ1-2 for the parts outside the CDR3, the full variable domain is GAGVSQSPSNKVTEKGKDVELRCDPISGHTALYWYRQSLGQGLEFLIYFQGNSAPDKSGLPSDRFSAERTGGSVSTLTIQRTQQEDSAVYLCASSPDRPLGYTFGSGTRLTVV.

The chain combines TRBV25-1 with TRBJ2-1; TRBD1 matches 9 bases. The trim removed 6 bases at V and 4 bases at J, leaving 10 bases unmatched. The CDR3 contains 16 residues. Germline loops: CDR1 MGHDK, CDR2 SYGVNS. CDR3 nucleotide sequence: TGTGCCAGCAGCTTGGACAGGGGCGGGATTTACAATGAGCAGTTCTTC. It encodes CASSLDRGGIYNEQFF.

This chain connects TRBV3-1 (or the pseudogene TRBV3-2) to TRBJ1-2, with D perhaps matching TRBD1 (6 bases). In germline, CDR1 is LGHDT, CDR2 YNNKEL (reference sequence). Trimming left V 4 bases short and J 4 bases short, with 19 bases between. This CDR3 contains 16 residues. The CDR3 DNA reads as TGTGCCAGCAGCCTTGAGTTTGGGGCCAGGGGCTATGGCTACACCTTC. Its translation: CASSLEFGARGYGYTF.

The V gene is TRBV28, the J gene TRBJ1-1; D might be TRBD1 (5 bases). The CDR3 totals 12 residues. Germline loops: CDR1 MDHEN, CDR2 SYDVKM. The V end lost 4 bases, the J end lost 9 bases, and 12 bases lay between the germline ends. CDR3 loop: CASSSGGGKAFF. The DNA of the CDR3 is TGTGCCAGCAGTTCGGGGGGGGGAAAAGCTTTCTTT. The full variable domain, rest sourced from reference TRBV28 and TRBJ1-1, is DVKVTQSSRYLVKRTGEKVFLECVQDMDHENMFWYRQDPGLGLRLIYFSYDVKMKEKGDIPEGYSVSREKKERFSLILESASTNQTSMYLCASSSGGGKAFFGQGTRLTVV.

The rearrangement links TRBV27 to TRBJ2-7; a weak D match, TRBD2 (5 bases). The CDR3 is made up of 13 amino acids. V dropped 4 bases and J dropped 11 bases, with 18 bases sitting between them. The germline CDR1 and CDR2 sequences are MNHEY and SMNVEV (reference sequence). The CDR3: CASSSTGGFGKYF. In nucleotides, the CDR3 is TGTGCCAGCAGTTCCACGGGCGGTTTCGGGAAGTACTTC.

CDR3 region: CASSFRDNEQFF. In nucleotides, the CDR3 is TGTGCCAGCAGCTTTCGGGACAATGAGCAGTTCTTC. The J gene is TRBJ2-1, the V gene TRBV7-3; no reliable D call. This CDR3 spans 12 amino acids. Per germline, CDR1 SGHTA and CDR2 FQGTGA. V dropped 3 bases and J dropped 5 bases, with 5 bases sitting between them.

The chain uses TRBV18 and TRBJ1-1, with D perhaps TRBD1 (5 bases). Per the germline V gene, CDR1 is KGHSH and CDR2 is LQKENI. The V and J ends lost 2 bases and 5 bases respectively, with 15 bases between them. This CDR3 is built from 15 residues. The CDR3 bases are TGTGCCAGCTCACCAGTGGAGGGACCAAGGACTGAAGCTTTCTTT. Its translation is CASSPVEGPRTEAFF.

The V call is TRBV18, the J call TRBJ1-2; 7 bases match TRBD1. The germline V gene encodes CDR1 KGHSH and CDR2 LQKENI. The CDR3 loop spans 15 amino acids. With V trimmed by 6 bases and J by 1 base, 8 bases remained unmatched. CDR3: CASSQRQGYNYGYTF. Written as DNA, the CDR3 is TGTGCCAGCTCGCAAAGACAGGGTTATAACTATGGCTACACCTTC.

The chain employs TRBV6-6 and TRBJ1-2; 12 nucleotides match TRBD1. Germline assignment: CDR1 MNHNY and CDR2 SVGAGI (reference sequence). Trimming took 2 bases from V and 2 from J; bases not matched to a gene: 3. This CDR3 comprises 16 residues. CDR3 region: CASSYGTGGGNYGYTF. CDR3 nucleotide sequence: TGTGCCAGCAGTTACGGGACAGGGGGCGGGAACTATGGCTACACCTTC.

The V and J genes are TRBV29-1 and TRBJ2-2, with 15 positions matching TRBD2. CDR3 length: 16 residues. Germline V gene sequence: CDR1 SQVTM, CDR2 ANQGSEA. J lost 1 base, V lost 4 bases, and 1 base had no gene match. In DNA, the CDR3 is TGCAGCGTTGCGGGACTAGCGGGGGGGAACACCGGGGAGCTGTTTTTT. Protein: CSVAGLAGGNTGELFF.

The rearrangement uses TRBV4-1 and TRBJ2-5, with D possibly matching TRBD1 (6 bases). The CDR3 loop spans 15 amino acids. V was clipped by 4 bases and J by 0 bases, with 12 bases between them. The V gene's germline CDR1 is MGHRA and CDR2 YSYEKL. CDR3 region: CASSRYREYQETQYF. The CDR3 DNA sequence: TGCGCCAGCAGCCGCTACAGGGAATACCAAGAGACCCAGTACTTC.

Comment on this clone: One end of the junction is discordant with germline, which a read error may explain. This chain links TRBV29-1 with TRBJ2-1, with TRBD2 as a possible D gene (5 bases). In germline, CDR1 is SQVTM, CDR2 ANQGSEA. The CDR3 is made up of 15 amino acids. CDR3 nucleotides: TGCAGTGTTGGACTTGGGAGACTTACCTACAATGAGCAGTTCTTC. Translating it yields CSVGLGRLTYNEQFF.

The CDR3 coding sequence is TGTGCCAGCAGTTTATCCAGGGGCAAGGGGGACTATGGCTACACCTTC. Translating it yields CASSLSRGKGDYGYTF. The genes are TRBV27 and TRBJ1-2, with D possibly matching TRBD1 (6 bases). The germline V gene has CDR1 MNHEY and CDR2 SMNVEV (reference sequence). Trimming removed 0 bases from V and 3 bases from J, with 14 bases in between. This CDR3 has 16 residues.